These T cell receptor beta chains were read from a single sample in a study of regulatory T cells in long-lasting Graves disease. MiXCR was run by TCRdb on the multiplex PCR reads, yielding one entry per CDR3 protein. Here the sample spans roughly 560,000 distinct CDR3 sequences, about 11% being singletons. These same records also appear under a second study, on T cells in Graves' hyperthyroidism and ophthalmopathy.

The input for sequencing was peripheral blood mononuclear cells (PBMCs), taken at new diagnosis, from a patient treated with antithyroid drugs. The receptors here all came from a woman aged 30 to 39 with Graves disease. Each CDR3 is given with its conserved first and last residue. A D gene is named only where the DNA matches it firmly. Clone size is given for some rows only: seen once, a few or many times, or a class if the clone is expanded.

abundance,v_gene,d_gene,j_gene,CDR3aa,CDR3nt
many,TRBV12-3/TRBV12-4,-,TRBJ1-1,CASSSKGLGTEAFF,TGTGCCAGCAGTTCGAAGGGGTTAGGAACTGAAGCTTTCTTT
-,TRBV3-1,-,TRBJ2-2,CASSQGWPTGELFF,TGTGCCAGCAGCCAAGGATGGCCCACCGGGGAGCTGTTTTTT
many,TRBV7-9,-,TRBJ2-3,CASSWQGVDTQYF,TGTGCCAGCAGCTGGCAGGGAGTAGATACGCAGTATTTT
many,TRBV7-9,-,TRBJ2-5,CASSPTRVSETQYF,TGTGCCAGCAGTCCAACTAGGGTTAGCGAGACCCAGTACTTC
many,TRBV18,-,TRBJ1-5,CASSSTGDQPQHF,TGTGCCAGCAGTTCCACGGGAGATCAGCCCCAGCATTTT
many,TRBV30,-,TRBJ1-2,CAWSVYAVGRLGGYTF,TGTGCCTGGAGTGTATACGCCGTGGGCAGGCTTGGTGGCTACACCTTC
many,TRBV3-1,TRBD1,TRBJ1-2,CASRDRWDYGYTF,TGTGCCAGCAGGGACAGGTGGGACTATGGCTACACCTTC
-,TRBV5-1,-,TRBJ1-1,CASSFTGITEAFF,TGTGCCAGCAGCTTTACAGGGATTACTGAAGCTTTCTTT
many,TRBV2,TRBD2,TRBJ2-1,CANRRGGNEQFF,TGTGCCAACAGGAGGGGAGGGAATGAGCAGTTCTTC
many,TRBV12-3/TRBV12-4,-,TRBJ2-1,CASRSGLREFF,TGTGCCAGCAGATCGGGACTCCGGGAGTTCTTC
many,TRBV14,TRBD2,TRBJ2-5,CASSPQLARGETQYF,TGTGCCAGCAGCCCCCAACTAGCGAGGGGAGAGACCCAGTACTTC
-,TRBV28,-,TRBJ2-6,CASSFIGSGANVLTF,TGTGCCAGCAGTTTCATAGGCTCTGGGGCCAACGTCCTGACTTTC
few,TRBV10-3,-,TRBJ2-7,CAISGTGAGYEQYF,TGTGCCATCAGTGGCACGGGAGCAGGATACGAGCAGTACTTC
-,TRBV7-9,-,TRBJ2-7,CASSSGHNLYEQYF,TGTGCCAGCAGCTCGGGACATAACCTCTACGAGCAGTACTTC
many,TRBV9,TRBD2,TRBJ2-2,CASSVSGRDTGELFF,TGTGCCAGCAGCGTTAGCGGGAGGGACACCGGGGAGCTGTTTTTT
many,TRBV5-4,-,TRBJ1-1,CASSSTRGVVGHTEAFF,TGTGCCAGCAGCTCCACGCGGGGGGTGGTGGGGCACACTGAAGCTTTCTTT
many,TRBV7-2,TRBD2,TRBJ2-3,CASSLGASGRADTQYF,TGTGCCAGCAGCTTAGGGGCTAGCGGGAGAGCAGATACGCAGTATTTT
many,TRBV5-1,TRBD1,TRBJ2-3,CASSYAPGQGSGTQYF,TGCGCCAGCAGCTACGCTCCGGGACAGGGGAGTGGTACGCAGTATTTT
few,TRBV25-1,TRBD1,TRBJ1-6,CASTSLRQGNSPLHF,TGTGCCAGCACCTCCCTCCGACAGGGTAATTCACCCCTCCACTTT
-,TRBV29-1,-,TRBJ2-5,CSVEDTGKQETQYF,TGCAGCGTTGAAGATACAGGAAAGCAAGAGACCCAGTACTTC
few,TRBV11-2,-,TRBJ2-7,CASSPWTSYEQYF,TGTGCCAGCAGCCCGTGGACCTCCTACGAGCAGTACTTC
many,TRBV10-3,-,TRBJ2-7,CAISLTTSYEQYF,TGTGCCATCAGTCTGACTACTTCCTACGAGCAGTACTTC
many,TRBV2,-,TRBJ1-4,CASTPVGVTNEKLFF,TGTGCCAGCACCCCTGTTGGTGTAACTAATGAAAAACTGTTTTTT
few,TRBV9,TRBD1,TRBJ2-3,CASSVGTGIYTDTQYF,TGTGCCAGCAGCGTAGGGACAGGGATCTACACAGATACGCAGTATTTT
-,TRBV14,-,TRBJ1-1,CASSQDPVGSTEAFF,TGTGCCAGCAGCCAAGACCCCGTGGGGAGCACTGAAGCTTTCTTT
many,TRBV6-2/TRBV6-3,-,TRBJ2-5,CASSPGLTQHQETQYF,TGTGCCAGCAGCCCTGGGTTGACCCAACATCAAGAGACCCAGTACTTC
many,TRBV20-1,-,TRBJ2-1,CSALSSRASSHNEQFF,TGCAGTGCTTTAAGTAGTAGGGCTAGCTCCCACAATGAGCAGTTCTTC
many,TRBV29-1,-,TRBJ1-2,CSVEEGREGYTF,TGCAGCGTTGAAGAAGGTAGGGAAGGCTACACCTTC
-,TRBV20-1,-,TRBJ2-7,CSAREIGPVLEAQTHYEQYF,TGCAGTGCTAGAGAGATTGGGCCCGTACTCGAAGCTCAAACACACTACGAGCAGTACTTC
-,TRBV5-8,-,TRBJ2-3,CAGARESSTDTQYF,TGTGCCGGAGCTCGGGAATCTAGCACAGATACGCAGTATTTT
many,TRBV2,-,TRBJ1-6,CASNEGNSYNSPLHF,TGTGCCAGCAACGAAGGGAACTCCTATAATTCACCCCTCCACTTT
-,TRBV3-1,TRBD2,TRBJ2-5,CASSQVGLGRETQYF,TGTGCCAGCAGCCAGGTGGGACTAGGGCGAGAGACCCAGTACTTC
many,TRBV6-1,TRBD2,TRBJ2-1,CASSEGLAGHNEQFF,TGTGCCAGCAGTGAAGGACTAGCGGGGCACAATGAGCAGTTCTTC
many,TRBV20-1,-,TRBJ2-7,CSASVPGALEYEQYF,TGCAGTGCTAGTGTCCCCGGGGCCCTTGAGTACGAGCAGTACTTC
many,TRBV4-1,TRBD2,TRBJ2-1,CASSPPGGSSYNEQFF,TGCGCCAGCAGCCCGCCGGGCGGGAGCTCCTACAATGAGCAGTTCTTC
many,TRBV2,-,TRBJ2-1,CASTRARSYNEQFF,TGTGCCAGCACCCGGGCCCGCTCCTACAATGAGCAGTTCTTC
-,TRBV19,-,TRBJ2-1,CASSIGLAGDNEQFF,TGTGCCAGTAGTATCGGGCTAGCAGGGGACAATGAGCAGTTCTTC
many,TRBV12-3/TRBV12-4,-,TRBJ2-7,CASSARGASYEQYF,TGTGCCAGCAGTGCCCGGGGGGCCTCCTACGAGCAGTACTTC
-,TRBV6-5,-,TRBJ2-2,CASSSPSRGTVGELFF,TGTGCCAGCAGTTCGCCCTCCAGGGGAACCGTCGGGGAGCTGTTTTTT
many,TRBV27,TRBD2,TRBJ2-1,CASSSPLAGVSEQFF,TGTGCCAGCAGTTCGCCACTAGCGGGAGTCTCTGAGCAGTTCTTC
many,TRBV20-1,TRBD2,TRBJ2-1,CSARDVVGLAGAHEQFF,TGCAGTGCTAGAGATGTAGTGGGACTAGCGGGAGCACATGAGCAGTTCTTC
many,TRBV25-1,TRBD1,TRBJ1-5,CASRFHRDRYSNQPQHF,TGTGCCAGCCGATTCCATAGGGACAGATATAGCAATCAGCCCCAGCATTTT
many,TRBV3-1,-,TRBJ1-2,CASSPLPGPMIGYTF,TGTGCCAGCAGCCCGCTGCCGGGCCCCATGATCGGCTACACCTTC
many,TRBV30,TRBD1,TRBJ1-2,CAWSLGQGYYGYTF,TGTGCCTGGAGTCTGGGACAGGGGTACTATGGCTACACCTTC
-,TRBV7-9,TRBD1,TRBJ1-5,CASSLGGQGYQPQHF,TGTGCCAGCAGCTTAGGGGGACAGGGGTATCAGCCCCAGCATTTT
many,TRBV2,-,TRBJ2-3,CASSPGPDTDTQYF,TGTGCCAGCAGTCCCGGACCAGACACAGATACGCAGTATTTT
many,TRBV10-2,-,TRBJ2-7,CASSDPFGAGAAYEQYF,TGCGCCAGCAGTGACCCCTTCGGCGCGGGGGCGGCCTACGAGCAGTACTTC
-,TRBV20-1,TRBD1,TRBJ1-6,CSARGTGEGSPLHF,TGCAGTGCTAGAGGGACAGGGGAAGGTTCACCCCTCCACTTT
many,TRBV29-1,-,TRBJ2-1,CSVAPMRGNEQFF,TGCAGCGTTGCCCCGATGAGGGGCAATGAGCAGTTCTTC
many,TRBV19,-,TRBJ1-2,CASRPGLGGYTF,TGTGCCAGTAGACCAGGCTTAGGGGGCTACACCTTC
many,TRBV7-2,-,TRBJ1-1,CASSLSSRGEAFF,TGTGCCAGCAGCTTAAGTAGTCGGGGGGAAGCTTTCTTT
many,TRBV29-1,-,TRBJ1-1,CSVADAEAFF,TGCAGCGTGGCAGACGCTGAAGCTTTCTTT
-,TRBV10-1,-,TRBJ2-1,CASSDRIDNEQFF,TGCGCCAGCAGTGACAGGATCGACAATGAGCAGTTCTTC
few,TRBV4-1,-,TRBJ1-1,CASSQDRREGGYTEAFF,TGCGCCAGCAGCCAAGATCGTAGGGAGGGGGGTTACACTGAAGCTTTCTTT